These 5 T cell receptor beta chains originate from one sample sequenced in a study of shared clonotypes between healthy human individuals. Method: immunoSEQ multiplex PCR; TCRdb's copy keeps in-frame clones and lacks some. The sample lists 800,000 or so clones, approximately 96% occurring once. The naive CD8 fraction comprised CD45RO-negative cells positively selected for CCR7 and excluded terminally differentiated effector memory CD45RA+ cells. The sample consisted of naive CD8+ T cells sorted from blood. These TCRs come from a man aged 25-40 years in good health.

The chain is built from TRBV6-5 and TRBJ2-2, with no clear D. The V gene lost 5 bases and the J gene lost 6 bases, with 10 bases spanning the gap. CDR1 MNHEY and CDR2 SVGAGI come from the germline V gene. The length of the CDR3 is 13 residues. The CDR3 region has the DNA TGTGCCAGCAGTCCCCAAAGGGCCGGGGAGCTGTTTTTT. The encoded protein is CASSPQRAGELFF.

CDR3 region: CSAKTPWGQGFGEQYF. The CDR3, as DNA: TGCAGCGCCAAAACACCGTGGGGACAGGGGTTTGGCGAGCAGTACTTC. V usage is TRBV29-1 and J usage is TRBJ2-7; TRBD1 matches at 10 bases. The CDR3 contains 16 residues. Trimming took 7 bases from V and 6 from J; bases not matched to a gene: 18. The germline V gene has CDR1 SQVTM and CDR2 ANQGSEA.

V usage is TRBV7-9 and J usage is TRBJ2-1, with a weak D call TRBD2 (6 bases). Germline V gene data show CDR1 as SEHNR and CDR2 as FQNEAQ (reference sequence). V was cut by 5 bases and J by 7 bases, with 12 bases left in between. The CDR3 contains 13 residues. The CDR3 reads CASSLGGENEQFF. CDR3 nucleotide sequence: TGTGCCAGCAGCCTCGGAGGGGAGAATGAGCAGTTCTTC.

This chain's CDR3 is CASSEDLGAGETQYF. CDR3 nucleotides: TGTGCCAGCAGTGAAGACCTAGGGGCAGGAGAGACCCAGTACTTC. The V gene is TRBV6-1, the J gene TRBJ2-5, with D perhaps TRBD1 (5 bases). V was trimmed by 1 base and J by 4 bases, leaving 13 bases between them. This CDR3 contains 15 residues. The V gene's germline CDR1 is MNHNS and CDR2 SASEGT.

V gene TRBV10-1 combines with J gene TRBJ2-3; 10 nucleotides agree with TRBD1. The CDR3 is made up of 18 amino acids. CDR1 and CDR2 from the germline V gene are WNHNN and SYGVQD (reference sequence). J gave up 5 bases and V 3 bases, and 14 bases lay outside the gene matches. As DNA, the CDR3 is TGCGCCAGCAGTGAAGTAGGGACAGGGGCCGGGGAGGAAGATACGCAGTATTTT. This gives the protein CASSEVGTGAGEEDTQYF.